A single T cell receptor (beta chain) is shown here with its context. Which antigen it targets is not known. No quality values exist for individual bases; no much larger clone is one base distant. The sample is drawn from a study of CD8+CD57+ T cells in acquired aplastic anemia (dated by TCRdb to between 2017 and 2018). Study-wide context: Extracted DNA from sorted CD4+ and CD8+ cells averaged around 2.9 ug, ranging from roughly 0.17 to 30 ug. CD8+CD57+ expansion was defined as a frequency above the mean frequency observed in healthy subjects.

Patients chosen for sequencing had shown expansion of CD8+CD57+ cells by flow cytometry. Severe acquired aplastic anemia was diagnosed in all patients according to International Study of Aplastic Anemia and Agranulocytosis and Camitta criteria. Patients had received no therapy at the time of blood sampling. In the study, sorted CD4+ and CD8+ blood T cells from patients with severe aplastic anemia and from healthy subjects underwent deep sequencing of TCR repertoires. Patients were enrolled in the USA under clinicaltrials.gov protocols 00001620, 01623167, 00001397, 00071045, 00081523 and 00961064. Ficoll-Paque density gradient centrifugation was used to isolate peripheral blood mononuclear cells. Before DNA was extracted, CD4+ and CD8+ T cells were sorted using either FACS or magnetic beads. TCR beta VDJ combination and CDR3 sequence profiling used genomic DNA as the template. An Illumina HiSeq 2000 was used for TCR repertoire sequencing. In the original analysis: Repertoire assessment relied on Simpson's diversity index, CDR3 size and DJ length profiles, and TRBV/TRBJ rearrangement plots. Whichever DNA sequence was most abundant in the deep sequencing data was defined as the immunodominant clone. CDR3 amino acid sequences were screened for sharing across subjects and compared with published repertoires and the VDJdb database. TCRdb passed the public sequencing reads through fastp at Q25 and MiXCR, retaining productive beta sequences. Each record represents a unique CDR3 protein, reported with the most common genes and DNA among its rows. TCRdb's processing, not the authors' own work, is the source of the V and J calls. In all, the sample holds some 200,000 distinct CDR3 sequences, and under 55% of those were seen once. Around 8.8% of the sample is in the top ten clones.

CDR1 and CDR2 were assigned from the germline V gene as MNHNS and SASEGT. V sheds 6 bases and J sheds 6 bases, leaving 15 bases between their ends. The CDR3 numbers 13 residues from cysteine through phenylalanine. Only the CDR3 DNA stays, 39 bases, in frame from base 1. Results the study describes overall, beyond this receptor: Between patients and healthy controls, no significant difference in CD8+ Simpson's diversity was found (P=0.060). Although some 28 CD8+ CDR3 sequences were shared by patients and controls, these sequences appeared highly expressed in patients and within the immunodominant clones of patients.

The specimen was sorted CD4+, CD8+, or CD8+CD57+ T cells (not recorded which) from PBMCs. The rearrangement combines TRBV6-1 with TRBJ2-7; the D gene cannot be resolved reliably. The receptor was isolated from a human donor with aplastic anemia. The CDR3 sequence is CASSENVGFEQYF. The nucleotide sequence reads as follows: TGTGCCAGCAGCGAGAACGTAGGTTTCGAGCAGTACTTC.